The rows below give T cell receptor beta chains drawn from one sample of a study of T-cell memory formation after mild COVID-19. Each CDR3 protein is one row after TCRdb ran MiXCR on the 5' RACE reads. There are around 430,000 distinct CDR3 sequences in the sample; approximately 15% occur only once, and roughly a fifth lies in the top ten. Input material: PBMCs or a T cell subset sorted from them (not recorded which). Receptors originate from a man between 18 and 29 years old who had mild COVID-19 (a few samples of this study predate the infection). Cell type and time point are not known. CDR3s include the opening cysteine and the closing phenylalanine or tryptophan. Fields, in order: V gene, clone size, J gene, D gene, CDR3 protein, CDR3 DNA. A D gene is named only where the DNA matches it firmly. Size tells how often a clone was seen (once, few, many) or the class of an expanded clone, and some rows leave it out.

v_gene: TRBV20-1; abundance: few; j_gene: TRBJ2-3; d_gene: -; CDR3aa: CSARTGQPTDTQYF; CDR3nt: TGCAGTGCTAGAACGGGACAACCCACAGATACGCAGTATTTT
v_gene: TRBV30; abundance: -; j_gene: TRBJ2-1; d_gene: -; CDR3aa: CAWNGGEQFF; CDR3nt: TGTGCCTGGAATGGGGGTGAGCAGTTCTTC
v_gene: TRBV15; abundance: once; j_gene: TRBJ2-1; d_gene: TRBD2; CDR3aa: CATSRSPGRSGRGASYNEQFF; CDR3nt: TGTGCCACCAGCAGGTCACCGGGCCGCTCGGGGCGGGGGGCGTCCTACAATGAGCAGTTCTTC
v_gene: TRBV7-2; abundance: many; j_gene: TRBJ1-6; d_gene: TRBD1; CDR3aa: CASRGTGTGSSPLHF; CDR3nt: TGTGCCAGCAGGGGTACCGGGACAGGGAGTTCACCCCTCCACTTT
v_gene: TRBV11-2; abundance: -; j_gene: TRBJ2-3; d_gene: -; CDR3aa: CASSLTGPWSDTQYF; CDR3nt: TGTGCCAGCAGCCTCACCGGACCCTGGTCAGATACGCAGTATTTT
v_gene: TRBV18; abundance: few; j_gene: TRBJ1-5; d_gene: -; CDR3aa: CASSPQGSRQPQHF; CDR3nt: TGTGCCAGCTCACCACAAGGGTCGCGCCAGCCCCAGCATTTT
v_gene: TRBV7-2; abundance: few; j_gene: TRBJ2-1; d_gene: TRBD1; CDR3aa: CASSSAQGWNEQFF; CDR3nt: TGTGCCAGCAGCTCCGCACAGGGGTGGAATGAGCAGTTCTTC
v_gene: TRBV15; abundance: few; j_gene: TRBJ2-1; d_gene: -; CDR3aa: CATSRQRRNEQFF; CDR3nt: TGTGCCACCAGCAGACAGAGACGCAATGAGCAGTTCTTC
v_gene: TRBV9; abundance: few; j_gene: TRBJ2-3; d_gene: TRBD2; CDR3aa: CASSVGGSGGLTDTQYF; CDR3nt: TGTGCCAGCAGCGTAGGTGGTAGCGGGGGCCTCACAGATACGCAGTATTTT
v_gene: TRBV4-3; abundance: -; j_gene: TRBJ1-6; d_gene: TRBD1; CDR3aa: CASSQELREWGDRSSPLHF; CDR3nt: TGCGCCAGCAGCCAAGAACTCCGGGAATGGGGGGACAGGAGTTCACCCCTCCACTTT
v_gene: TRBV7-8; abundance: few; j_gene: TRBJ2-7; d_gene: -; CDR3aa: CASSLGWSGSNYEQYF; CDR3nt: TGTGCCAGCAGCTTAGGATGGTCGGGGTCAAACTACGAGCAGTACTTC
v_gene: TRBV6-6; abundance: many; j_gene: TRBJ1-1; d_gene: TRBD1; CDR3aa: CASSWTGEAFF; CDR3nt: TGTGCCAGCAGTTGGACAGGTGAAGCTTTCTTT
v_gene: TRBV4-2; abundance: few; j_gene: TRBJ2-4; d_gene: -; CDR3aa: CASSQGSIQYF; CDR3nt: TGTGCCAGCAGCCAGGGCAGCATTCAGTACTTC
v_gene: TRBV9; abundance: few; j_gene: TRBJ1-1; d_gene: -; CDR3aa: CASSEGQSNTEAFF; CDR3nt: TGTGCCAGCAGCGAAGGACAGTCGAACACTGAAGCTTTCTTT
v_gene: TRBV29-1; abundance: few; j_gene: TRBJ1-2; d_gene: -; CDR3aa: CSVGLGRSGYTF; CDR3nt: TGCAGCGTTGGGCTAGGGCGGAGTGGCTACACCTTC
v_gene: TRBV4-3; abundance: few; j_gene: TRBJ2-1; d_gene: TRBD1; CDR3aa: CASSQVEDRGREQFF; CDR3nt: TGCGCCAGCAGCCAAGTCGAAGACAGGGGGCGGGAGCAGTTCTTC
v_gene: TRBV7-9; abundance: few; j_gene: TRBJ1-3; d_gene: -; CDR3aa: CASSPGRTSGNTIYF; CDR3nt: TGTGCCAGCAGCCCCGGACGGACCTCTGGAAACACCATATATTTT
v_gene: TRBV9; abundance: -; j_gene: TRBJ2-1; d_gene: -; CDR3aa: CASSVADTKQFF; CDR3nt: TGTGCCAGCAGCGTAGCTGATACCAAGCAGTTCTTC
v_gene: TRBV18; abundance: -; j_gene: TRBJ2-1; d_gene: -; CDR3aa: CASSPWQGREQFF; CDR3nt: TGTGCCAGCTCACCGTGGCAGGGGCGTGAGCAGTTCTTC
v_gene: TRBV20-1; abundance: many; j_gene: TRBJ1-2; d_gene: TRBD1; CDR3aa: CSARDLRGWGYGYTF; CDR3nt: TGCAGTGCTAGAGACCTCAGGGGGTGGGGCTATGGCTACACCTTC
v_gene: TRBV5-1; abundance: few; j_gene: TRBJ2-7; d_gene: TRBD1; CDR3aa: CASSPSGTGFYEQYF; CDR3nt: TGCGCCAGCAGCCCTTCCGGGACAGGGTTTTACGAGCAGTACTTC
v_gene: TRBV6-2/TRBV6-3; abundance: -; j_gene: TRBJ2-2; d_gene: -; CDR3aa: CASSYQGGTGELFF; CDR3nt: TGTGCCAGCAGTTACCAGGGCGGCACCGGGGAGCTGTTTTTT
v_gene: TRBV19; abundance: -; j_gene: TRBJ1-6; d_gene: TRBD1; CDR3aa: CASSHRGGNSPLHF; CDR3nt: TGTGCCAGTAGTCACAGGGGGGGTAATTCACCCCTCCACTTT
v_gene: TRBV7-2; abundance: -; j_gene: TRBJ1-4; d_gene: -; CDR3aa: CASSFQNSNEKLFF; CDR3nt: TGTGCCAGCAGCTTCCAGAATTCTAATGAAAAACTGTTTTTT
v_gene: TRBV2; abundance: -; j_gene: TRBJ1-1; d_gene: -; CDR3aa: CASTLSENTEAFF; CDR3nt: TGTGCCAGCACCCTGAGTGAGAACACTGAAGCTTTCTTT
v_gene: TRBV5-1; abundance: many; j_gene: TRBJ2-5; d_gene: -; CDR3aa: CASSSGIETQYF; CDR3nt: TGCGCCAGCAGCTCGGGCATAGAGACCCAGTACTTC
v_gene: TRBV3-1; abundance: -; j_gene: TRBJ1-4; d_gene: -; CDR3aa: CASSQDRGLGNEKLFF; CDR3nt: TGTGCCAGCAGCCAAGATCGGGGGTTAGGGAATGAAAAACTGTTTTTT
v_gene: TRBV30; abundance: -; j_gene: TRBJ2-1; d_gene: TRBD2; CDR3aa: CAWSVGLAVYNEKFF; CDR3nt: TGTGCCTGGAGTGTCGGGCTAGCGGTTTACAATGAGAAGTTCTTC
v_gene: TRBV2; abundance: few; j_gene: TRBJ2-7; d_gene: -; CDR3aa: CASISDGYEQYF; CDR3nt: TGTGCCAGCATATCGGACGGTTACGAGCAGTACTTC
v_gene: TRBV4-1; abundance: few; j_gene: TRBJ2-3; d_gene: -; CDR3aa: CASSQGVVSTDTQYF; CDR3nt: TGCGCCAGCAGCCAAGGAGTCGTTAGCACAGATACGCAGTATTTT
v_gene: TRBV7-9; abundance: -; j_gene: TRBJ1-6; d_gene: -; CDR3aa: CASSSGARIYNSPLHF; CDR3nt: TGTGCCAGCAGCTCGGGAGCACGAATCTATAATTCACCCCTCCACTTT
v_gene: TRBV19; abundance: few; j_gene: TRBJ1-5; d_gene: -; CDR3aa: CASTAAGRYNQPQHF; CDR3nt: TGTGCCAGTACCGCGGCTGGCAGGTACAATCAGCCCCAGCATTTT
v_gene: TRBV20-1; abundance: few; j_gene: TRBJ2-1; d_gene: TRBD1; CDR3aa: CSASGQVIPYNEQFF; CDR3nt: TGCAGTGCCTCCGGACAGGTTATCCCCTACAATGAGCAGTTCTTC
v_gene: TRBV6-5; abundance: -; j_gene: TRBJ2-1; d_gene: TRBD1; CDR3aa: CASSYWTLGTGGNEQFF; CDR3nt: TGTGCCAGCAGTTACTGGACCCTAGGGACAGGGGGCAATGAGCAGTTCTTC
v_gene: TRBV18; abundance: -; j_gene: TRBJ1-4; d_gene: -; CDR3aa: CASSPYGRNEKLFF; CDR3nt: TGTGCCAGCTCACCGTACGGCCGAAATGAAAAACTGTTTTTT
v_gene: TRBV10-3; abundance: few; j_gene: TRBJ2-5; d_gene: -; CDR3aa: CAISESGRQIETQYF; CDR3nt: TGTGCCATCAGTGAGTCGGGCCGACAAATAGAGACCCAGTACTTC
v_gene: TRBV15; abundance: -; j_gene: TRBJ1-1; d_gene: -; CDR3aa: CATSRDPGRRNTEAFF; CDR3nt: TGTGCCACCAGCAGAGACCCGGGACGGCGGAACACTGAAGCTTTCTTT
v_gene: TRBV12-3/TRBV12-4; abundance: many; j_gene: TRBJ1-1; d_gene: -; CDR3aa: CASRLQGGTEAFF; CDR3nt: TGTGCCAGCAGACTCCAAGGAGGCACTGAAGCTTTCTTT
v_gene: TRBV7-2; abundance: -; j_gene: TRBJ1-4; d_gene: TRBD1; CDR3aa: CASSIDAGQGWKLFF; CDR3nt: TGTGCCAGCAGCATTGACGCTGGACAGGGATGGAAACTGTTTTTT
v_gene: TRBV7-9; abundance: -; j_gene: TRBJ2-6; d_gene: TRBD2; CDR3aa: CASSLAVGRSPGANVLTF; CDR3nt: TGTGCCAGCTCCCTAGCGGTAGGCAGAAGCCCTGGGGCCAACGTCCTGACTTTC
v_gene: TRBV12-3/TRBV12-4; abundance: -; j_gene: TRBJ2-7; d_gene: TRBD2; CDR3aa: CASTLSGDTYEQYF; CDR3nt: TGTGCCAGCACCCTTAGCGGGGACACCTACGAGCAGTACTTC
v_gene: TRBV5-1; abundance: -; j_gene: TRBJ2-1; d_gene: -; CDR3aa: CASSLTPVIYNEQFF; CDR3nt: TGCGCCAGCAGCTTGACACCCGTCATCTACAATGAGCAGTTCTTC